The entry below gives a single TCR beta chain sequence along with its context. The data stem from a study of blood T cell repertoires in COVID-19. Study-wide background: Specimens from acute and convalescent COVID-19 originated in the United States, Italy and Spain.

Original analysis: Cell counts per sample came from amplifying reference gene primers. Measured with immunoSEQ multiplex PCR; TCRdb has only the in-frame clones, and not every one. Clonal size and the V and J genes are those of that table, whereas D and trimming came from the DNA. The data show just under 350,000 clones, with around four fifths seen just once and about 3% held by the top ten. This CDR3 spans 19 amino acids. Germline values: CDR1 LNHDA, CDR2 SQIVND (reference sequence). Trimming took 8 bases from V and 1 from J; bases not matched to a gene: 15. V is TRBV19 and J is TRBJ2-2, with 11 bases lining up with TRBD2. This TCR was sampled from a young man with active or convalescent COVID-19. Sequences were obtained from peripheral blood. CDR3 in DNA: TGTGCCAGTCAGCCCCTTCGGCTAGCGGGAGGTCAGAACACCGGGGAGCTGTTTTTT. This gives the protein CASQPLRLAGGQNTGELFF.